This T cell receptor beta chain was captured by sequencing in a study of cytomegalovirus exposure and HLA in healthy donors. Study at large: Of roughly 400 genotyped donors, about 80% grouped in the Caucasian-associated ancestry cluster. Findings and limits, study-wide: Reports indicated that the classifier achieved high specificity and sensitivity in diagnosing cytomegalovirus status. CMV antigen specificity of three CMV-associated chains was confirmed in vitro. The authors listed 150 to 200 TCR beta chains as cytomegalovirus-associated.

This clone was detected only once. The antigen is unknown. Germline V CDR1 and CDR2: MNHEY, SVGAGI. Losses at the gene ends were 8 bases for V and 5 bases for J; bases not matched to a gene: 7. This CDR3 has 13 residues. The PCR was carried out with 60 Vbeta primers and 13 Jbeta primers. Generated by immunoSEQ multiplex PCR, the TCRdb table keeps only in-frame clones and is missing some. The table has about 180,000 clones, about 85% seen once. J is TRBJ1-2 and V is TRBV6-5, with TRBD1 matching 8 bases. Sequenced sample: PBMCs. The source of this sequence is a girl aged 10 to 17 in good health and CMV-seropositive. The CDR3 sequence: CASRVDRAYGYTF. CDR3 nucleotide sequence: TGTGCCAGCCGGGTGGACAGGGCGTATGGCTACACCTTC.